This is a list of T cell receptor beta chains from one sample in a study of shared clonotypes between healthy human individuals. Only in-frame clones appear in the TCRdb table, and some are missing; sequencing was by immunoSEQ multiplex PCR. The sample yields about 480,000 clones, about three quarters seen once. Sequencing input: PBMCs. Receptor source: a woman aged 40 to 50 in good health. Some clones in this sample may be carry-over from other donors' samples. Both conserved end residues are part of each CDR3. A D gene is named only where the DNA matches it firmly. The size entry is marked missing in some rows and otherwise reads once, few, many or a size class.

>TRBV11-2|TRBD1|NA|TRBJ2-1
CASSLEGGMAGEQFF
TGTGCCAGCAGCTTAGAAGGGGGCATGGCAGGTGAGCAGTTCTTC
>TRBV5-6|NA|once|TRBJ1-1
CASSYPRGGGGTEAFF
TGTGCCAGCAGCTACCCCCGGGGTGGGGGGGGGACTGAAGCTTTCTTT
>TRBV7-2|NA|NA|TRBJ2-5
CASSLVVPPPQETQYF
TGTGCCAGCAGCTTAGTGGTCCCGCCGCCCCAAGAGACCCAGTACTTC
>TRBV11-1|TRBD2|NA|TRBJ2-5
CASSHPGVAGQETQYF
TGTGCCAGCAGCCATCCGGGAGTAGCGGGACAAGAGACCCAGTACTTC
>TRBV5-6|NA|NA|TRBJ2-1
CASSVQGGPYNEQFF
TGTGCCAGCAGCGTACAGGGTGGCCCTTACAATGAGCAGTTCTTC
>TRBV5-1|NA|NA|TRBJ2-5
CASSKSTAQETQYF
TGCGCCAGCAGTAAGTCGACGGCACAAGAGACCCAGTACTTC
>TRBV18|TRBD2|NA|TRBJ2-1
CASSKGLDNYNEQFF
TGTGCCAGCTCAAAGGGACTAGATAACTACAATGAGCAGTTCTTC
>TRBV4-2|NA|NA|TRBJ1-2
CASSQDGADTNYGYTF
TGTGCCAGCAGCCAAGATGGGGCAGATACTAACTATGGCTACACCTTC
>TRBV21-1|NA|few|TRBJ1-1
CASSKEWDHRTLNAFF
TGTGCCAGCAGCAAAGAGTGGGACCACCGAACACTGAATGCTTTCTTT
>TRBV4-1|NA|many|TRBJ2-1
CASSQVDILVFGEQFF
TGCGCCAGCAGCCAAGTTGACATTTTGGTTTTCGGTGAGCAGTTCTTC
>TRBV4-2|TRBD2|once|TRBJ2-7
CASSQGLADSYEQYF
TGTGCCAGCAGCCAAGGACTAGCGGACTCCTACGAGCAGTACTTC
>TRBV29-1|NA|few|TRBJ1-2
CSVVVGGQAGYGYTF
TGCAGCGTTGTTGTAGGTGGGCAGGCGGGCTATGGCTACACCTTC
>TRBV28|NA|NA|TRBJ2-7
CASSFRGREQYF
TGTGCCAGCAGCTTTAGGGGCAGGGAGCAGTACTTC
>TRBV28|NA|NA|TRBJ2-7
CASSLGRYEQYF
TGTGCCAGCAGTTTAGGTCGGTACGAGCAGTACTTC
>TRBV2|NA|few|TRBJ2-1
CASSDKDSPTGREQFF
TGTGCCAGCAGTGATAAGGACAGCCCCACAGGAAGGGAGCAGTTCTTC
>TRBV10-1|TRBD1|few|TRBJ2-1
CASSRTGSNNEQFF
TGCGCCAGCAGTAGGACAGGGTCGAACAATGAGCAGTTCTTC
>TRBV7-8|NA|NA|TRBJ2-7
CASSLAQVSYEQYF
TGTGCCAGCAGCTTAGCGCAGGTTTCCTACGAGCAGTACTTC
>TRBV6-5|TRBD2|many|TRBJ2-5
CASRTTSGRQETQYF
TGTGCCAGCAGGACGACTAGCGGGAGGCAAGAGACCCAGTACTTC
>TRBV7-9|NA|NA|TRBJ2-2
CASSLGGVGTGELFF
TGTGCCAGCAGCTTGGGGGGAGTGGGAACCGGGGAGCTGTTTTTT
>TRBV27|NA|NA|TRBJ2-1
CASSFSQGGQFF
TGTGCCAGCAGTTTCTCCCAAGGGGGGCAGTTCTTC
>TRBV4-3|TRBD2|NA|TRBJ2-7
CASSQLAGGFYEQYF
TGCGCCAGCAGCCAACTAGCGGGCGGATTCTACGAGCAGTACTTC
>TRBV7-9|NA|NA|TRBJ1-1
CASSFQEAEAFF
TGTGCCAGCAGCTTCCAAGAGGCTGAAGCTTTCTTT
>TRBV7-8|TRBD2|NA|TRBJ2-7
CASSLVVAGGYEQYF
TGTGCCAGCAGCTTGGTGGTAGCGGGAGGGTACGAGCAGTACTTC
>TRBV5-1|TRBD1|NA|TRBJ2-5
CASSLAGQGETQYF
TGCGCCAGCAGCTTGGCCGGACAGGGGGAGACCCAGTACTTC
>TRBV18|NA|NA|TRBJ2-5
CASSPDRGVATQYF
TGTGCCAGCTCACCGGATCGCGGGGTAGCGACCCAGTACTTC
>TRBV5-6|TRBD2|NA|TRBJ2-7
CASSLSSGISYEQYF
TGTGCCAGCAGCTTGAGTAGCGGGATTTCCTACGAGCAGTACTTC
>TRBV2|NA|many|TRBJ1-5
CASSPGTELPQHF
TGTGCCAGCAGTCCCGGGACCGAATTGCCCCAGCATTTT
>TRBV10-3|NA|NA|TRBJ2-3
CAISALGQGGGTQYF
TGTGCCATCAGTGCACTAGGGCAGGGAGGAGGTACGCAGTATTTT
>TRBV19|TRBD1|NA|TRBJ1-1
CASSARDRGSEAFF
TGTGCCAGTAGTGCCCGGGACAGGGGTTCTGAAGCTTTCTTT
>TRBV18|TRBD2|NA|TRBJ2-3
CASSPTSGSTDTQYF
TGTGCCAGCTCACCAACTAGCGGTAGCACAGATACGCAGTATTTT
>TRBV5-4|NA|NA|TRBJ2-6
CASSLGGPGANVLTF
TGTGCCAGCAGCTTGGGGGGGCCTGGGGCCAACGTCCTGACTTTC
>TRBV5-1|NA|once|TRBJ2-1
CASRKGRGQTSKGYNEQFF
TGCGCCAGCAGAAAGGGTCGGGGTCAAACATCCAAAGGCTACAATGAGCAGTTCTTC